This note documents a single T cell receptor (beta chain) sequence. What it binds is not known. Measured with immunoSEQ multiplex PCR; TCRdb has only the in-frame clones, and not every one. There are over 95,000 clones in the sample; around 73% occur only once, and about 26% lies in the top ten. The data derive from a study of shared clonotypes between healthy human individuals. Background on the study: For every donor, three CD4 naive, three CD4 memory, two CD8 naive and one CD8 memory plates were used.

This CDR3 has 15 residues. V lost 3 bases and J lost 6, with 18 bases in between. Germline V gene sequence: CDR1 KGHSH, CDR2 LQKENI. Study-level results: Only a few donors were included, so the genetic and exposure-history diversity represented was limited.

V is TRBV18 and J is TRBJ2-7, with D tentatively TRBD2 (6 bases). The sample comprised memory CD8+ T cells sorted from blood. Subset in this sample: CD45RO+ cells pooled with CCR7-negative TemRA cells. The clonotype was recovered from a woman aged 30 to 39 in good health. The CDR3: CASSPMAGRNSEQYF. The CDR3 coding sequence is TGTGCCAGCTCACCGATGGCAGGGAGGAATAGCGAGCAGTACTTC.